This entry describes one TCR beta chain. There is no known antigen for this receptor. Base qualities are not recorded, but no much larger clone differs from it by a single base. The data are from a study of OX40 agonist ivuxolimab in advanced cancers. Describing the broader study: The costimulatory receptor OX40 (CD134) was targeted by ivuxolimab, a fully human IgG2 agonistic monoclonal antibody. Intravenous ivuxolimab was administered to patients every 2 weeks at six dose levels: 0.01, 0.1, 0.3, 1.5, 3 and 10 mg/kg. Of the roughly 51 patients in dose escalation, 19 had hepatocellular carcinoma, some 15 had melanoma, 9 had renal cell carcinoma and 9 had head and neck cancer. The dose-escalation cohort was roughly 83% male with a mean age of about 65 years, ranging from roughly 20 to 80. Patients were allowed to have had prior anti-PD-1, anti-PD-L1 or anti-CTLA-4 therapy, and 40% of the dose-escalation patients had previously received checkpoint inhibitors. Three dose-escalation patients achieved partial responses, one with hepatocellular carcinoma and two with cutaneous melanoma. Peripheral TCRbeta sequencing aimed to test whether ivuxolimab altered TCR sequence diversity and caused clonal T-cell expansion. The monotherapy dose-escalation portion (N of about 47 patients) of the phase I ivuxolimab trial is reported in the paper. Overall results and qualifications from the work: At doses of 0.1 to 3.0 mg/kg, clonal expansion of both CD4+ and CD8+ blood T cells was observed from baseline to week 6. The antigen specificity of the peripheral T cells that underwent clonal expansion was not determined. After ivuxolimab, more expanded clones were found on average in CD8+ T cells than in CD4+ T cells. In the 0.1-3.0 mg/kg groups, partial responders were among the patients with the lowest normalized peripheral clonal expansion, particularly in CD8+ T cells. Low levels of normalized T-cell clonal expansion were also seen in some patients who did not respond.

The cysteine opens and the phenylalanine closes a CDR3 of 15 amino acids. The retained sequence is limited to the CDR3, 45 bases, with the frame set at the first base. V is pared back by 1 base and J by 0 bases, with 10 bases lying between the germline termini. According to the germline V gene, CDR1 reads SGHTA and CDR2 reads FQGNSA. For sequencing of the TCRbeta CDR3 region, genomic DNA was extracted from the sorted cells. TCRbeta CDR3 regions were sequenced using the immunoSEQ Assay. The table was pulled from immuneACCESS by TCRdb, which kept in-frame rearrangements only. Such tables lose some clones; where checked, under half of the loss comes from unresolved V genes, and the rest has no known cause. A total of more than 85,000 clones appear in this sample, 90% to 95% of them only once. Around 0.3% of the sample rests with the top ten. The trial excluded patients who had a history of autoimmune disease or who were on systemic immunosuppression. Peripheral blood for TCR sequencing was collected from all dose cohorts at baseline, on cycle 4 day 1, and on cycle 7 day 1. The samples were taken from a phase I, first-in-human, multicenter, open-label dose-escalation trial of ivuxolimab. Adults with locally advanced or metastatic melanoma, renal cell, hepatocellular, or head and neck squamous cell carcinoma were enrolled in the trial. Before TCR sequencing, CD4+ T cells and CD8+ T cells from peripheral blood were sorted into separate populations.

The source of this sequence is an adult with an advanced solid tumor such as melanoma, head and neck, liver or kidney cancer. The receptor chain draws on TRBV7-2 and TRBJ2-7; tentative D gene TRBD2, with 6 bases matching. The sample was CD4+ or CD8+ T cells sorted from blood, taken in a trial of the OX40 agonist ivuxolimab. The CDR3 protein: CASSLGVAASYEQYF. The DNA is as follows: TGTGCCAGCAGCTTAGGGGTAGCGGCCTCCTACGAGCAGTACTTC.